Described below is a single T cell receptor (beta chain) sequence and its context. V shed 0 bases, J shed 7 bases, and the junction held 10 bases outside the gene matches. CDR3 length equals 16 residues. Germline CDR1 DFQATT, CDR2 SNEGSKA (reference sequence). This entry is derived from a study of T-cell reconstitution after alpha-beta-depleted transplantation in children. Unique molecular identifiers were incorporated when the TCRbeta library was constructed. TCRdb re-analysed the PCR reads in MiXCR, keeping a single row per CDR3 protein. This repertoire shows approximately 390,000 distinct CDR3 sequences, approximately 10% found once; its top ten account for over 4.5%.

Sequences were derived from PBMCs from the stem cell graft donor, sampled from the stem cell graft. The chain uses TRBV20-1 and TRBJ2-2; 8 positions match TRBD2. The origin of this receptor is a human donor who donated a stem cell graft to a child with acute myeloid leukemia. The CDR3 sequence: CSARESSGSYGGELFF. CDR3 nucleotide sequence: TGCAGTGCTAGAGAGTCCAGCGGGAGTTATGGCGGGGAGCTGTTTTTT.